Below, 27 T cell receptor beta chains from the same sample are listed, as sequenced in a study of control samples from healthy donors and cancer patients. Measured with immunoSEQ multiplex PCR; TCRdb has only the in-frame clones, and not every one. The sample includes around 130,000 clones, approximately 90% of them seen just once. The sequencing input was blood. The receptor set was obtained from a man aged 18 to 29 in good health.

The gene calls are TRBV5-4 and TRBJ2-5; TRBD2 aligns across 8 bases. The germline gives CDR1 SGHNT, CDR2 YYREEE (reference sequence). Trimming took 7 bases from V and 1 from J; bases not matched to a gene: 3. CDR3 length: 13 residues. The CDR3 DNA reads as TGTGCCAGCTCGCGGGGGGTCCAAGAGACCCAGTACTTC. Its protein is CASSRGVQETQYF.

The chain couples TRBV9 to TRBJ1-3, with D possibly TRBD1 on 6 matching bases. The CDR3 is made up of 18 amino acids. V lost 4 bases and J 0 bases, leaving 20 bases between the germline ends. CDR1 and CDR2 (germline): SGDLS, YYNGEE. The chain's CDR3 is CASSPGGGVADSGNTIYF. DNA of the CDR3: TGTGCCAGCAGCCCCGGAGGGGGGGTCGCGGACTCTGGAAACACCATATATTTT.

The J gene is TRBJ1-4, the V gene TRBV7-9, with D perhaps matching TRBD1 (5 bases). This CDR3 region has 14 residues. The V gene lost 6 bases and the J gene lost 3 bases, with 11 bases spanning the gap. Looked up from germline, CDR1 is SEHNR and CDR2 is FQNEAQ (reference sequence). DNA for the CDR3: TGTGCCAGCAGGCCCGGGGGGGCTAATGAAAAACTGTTTTTT. Protein: CASRPGGANEKLFF.

The chain is built from TRBV24-1 and TRBJ2-3, with 9 nucleotides matching TRBD2. This CDR3 is built from 14 residues. Germline trimming cut 4 bases from V and 6 bases from J; bases unmatched to any gene: 4. Germline CDR1 KGHDR, CDR2 SFDVKD. The CDR3 DNA is TGTGCCACCAGTGACCCGGGGACTAGCGATACGCAGTATTTT. Protein: CATSDPGTSDTQYF.

The V gene is TRBV5-8, the J gene TRBJ1-4; D is perhaps TRBD1 (5 bases). The CDR3 spans 16 residues. V was clipped by 3 bases and J by 0 bases, with 12 bases between them. Germline V CDR1 and CDR2: SGHTS, YDEGEE. CDR3 protein: CASSSGSSATNEKLFF. The CDR3 coding sequence is TGTGCCAGCAGCTCAGGGTCGTCCGCAACTAATGAAAAACTGTTTTTT.

V gene TRBV4-1 combines with J gene TRBJ2-1; maybe TRBD2 (5 bases). Germline-derived CDR1 and CDR2 are MGHRA and YSYEKL. The CDR3 is 18 amino acids. The ends were cut back, 1 base at V and 0 bases at J, with 16 bases in the middle. CDR3 amino acids: CASSQAYQGLSSYNEQFF. CDR3 in DNA: TGCGCCAGCAGCCAAGCGTATCAAGGACTGAGCTCCTACAATGAGCAGTTCTTC.

The V and J genes are TRBV5-1 and TRBJ2-2; weak D call: TRBD1 (6 bases). V was clipped by 4 bases and J by 3 bases, with 16 bases between them. CDR3 length: 16 amino acids. The germline V gene has CDR1 SGHRS and CDR2 YFSETQ. DNA for the CDR3: TGCGCCAGCAGCGGGGACACGGATACTGACACCGGGGAGCTGTTTTTT. Translation: CASSGDTDTDTGELFF.

V is TRBV10-2 and J is TRBJ2-2; possibly TRBD1 for D (5 bases). Germline values: CDR1 WSHSY, CDR2 SAAADI. V was clipped by 4 bases and J by 2 bases, with 11 bases between them. This CDR3 is built from 15 residues. The CDR3 is CASSVWGSNTGELFF. The CDR3 coding sequence is TGCGCCAGCAGTGTATGGGGCAGCAACACCGGGGAGCTGTTTTTT.

The chain links TRBV9 to TRBJ2-1, with D possibly matching TRBD2 (6 bases). V was shortened by 0 bases and J by 5 bases, with 15 bases between the two germline ends. Per the germline V gene, CDR1 is SGDLS and CDR2 is YYNGEE. The CDR3 runs to 16 residues. The CDR3 DNA is TGTGCCAGCAGCGTAGGGGGGACTCCTCTAAACAATGAGCAGTTCTTC. Amino acids: CASSVGGTPLNNEQFF. Combining the CDR3 with reference TRBV9 and TRBJ2-1 gives the whole variable domain DSGVTQTPKHLITATGQRVTLRCSPRSGDLSVYWYQQSLDQGLQFLIQYYNGEERAKGNILERFSAQQFPDLHSELNLSSLELGDSALYFCASSVGGTPLNNEQFFGPGTRLTVL.

V gene TRBV10-2 combines with J gene TRBJ1-5; D is unresolved. The CDR3 consists of 13 residues. Between the trimmed V and J ends, which lost 4 bases and 7 bases, there was a span of 11 bases. CDR1 and CDR2 (germline): WSHSY, SAAADI. The CDR3 DNA reads TGCGCCAGCAGTGCAAAAGGGTACCAGCCCCAGCATTTT. It yields the protein CASSAKGYQPQHF.

This clone came up once. The rearrangement links TRBV18 to TRBJ2-5; TRBD2 is a possible D gene (5 bases). With 6 bases removed from V and 2 bases from J, the gap between germline ends came to 16 bases. Per the germline V gene, CDR1 is KGHSH and CDR2 is LQKENI. The CDR3 covers 15 residues. The CDR3 reads CASSFWAAGQETQYF. CDR3 bases: TGTGCCAGCTCCTTCTGGGCGGCGGGTCAAGAGACCCAGTACTTC.

This chain links TRBV4-1 with TRBJ2-3, with D possibly being TRBD2 (6 bases). The V end lost 1 base, the J end lost 4 bases, and 12 bases lay between the germline ends. There are 15 residues in the CDR3. From germline, CDR1 is MGHRA and CDR2 YSYEKL. The chain's CDR3 is CASSQGVGGPDTQYF. The CDR3 region has the DNA TGCGCCAGCAGCCAAGGGGTGGGGGGACCAGATACGCAGTATTTT.

V usage is TRBV4-1 and J usage is TRBJ2-2, with D perhaps matching TRBD2 (5 bases). Between the trimmed V and J ends, which lost 4 bases and 4 bases, there was a span of 16 bases. The germline CDR1 and CDR2 sequences are MGHRA and YSYEKL. The CDR3 has 16 residues. The CDR3 is CASSPLLFEGTGELFF. CDR3 sequence (DNA): TGCGCCAGCAGCCCACTGCTGTTTGAGGGCACCGGGGAGCTGTTTTTT.

The chain uses TRBV10-2 and TRBJ1-1, with D unclear. V was clipped by 3 bases and J by 0 bases, with 11 bases between them. The CDR3 runs to 15 residues. Germline CDR1 is WSHSY and CDR2 is SAAADI. The CDR3 spells CASSELEGMNTEAFF. The DNA of the CDR3 is TGCGCCAGCAGTGAACTGGAGGGCATGAACACTGAAGCTTTCTTT.

V is TRBV4-2 and J is TRBJ2-7; D call uncertain. Trimming left V 1 base short and J 2 bases short, with 15 bases between. This CDR3 contains 16 residues. Germline values: CDR1 LGHNA, CDR2 YNFKEQ. CDR3 DNA sequence: TGTGCCAGCAGCCAAGGCCTCTCGCGGACGCCCTACGAGCAGTACTTC. It codes for CASSQGLSRTPYEQYF.

This clone has only one observation. CDR3 in DNA: TGCGCCAGCAGTGAGGGGGACGGTGAAAAACTGTTTTTT. The encoded protein is CASSEGDGEKLFF. The chain uses TRBV10-1 and TRBJ1-4, with TRBD1 as a possible D gene (5 bases). The V end lost 2 bases, the J end lost 7 bases, and 8 bases lay between the germline ends. CDR3 length: 13 amino acids. Germline V gene lookup returns CDR1 WNHNN and CDR2 SYGVQD (reference sequence).

This clone was picked up a small number of times. The chain couples TRBV3-1 (or the pseudogene TRBV3-2) to TRBJ1-6; D remains ambiguous. Per germline, CDR1 LGHDT and CDR2 YNNKEL (reference sequence). The V end lost 4 bases, the J end lost 10 bases, and 14 bases lay between the germline ends. This CDR3 is built from 14 residues. The chain's CDR3 is CASSPEPGKSPLHF. In nucleotides, the CDR3 is TGTGCCAGCAGCCCGGAACCGGGCAAATCACCCCTCCACTTT.

The chain recombines TRBV3-1 (or the pseudogene TRBV3-2) with TRBJ2-7, with D perhaps matching TRBD1 (5 bases). Germline V gene lookup returns CDR1 LGHDT and CDR2 YNNKEL (reference sequence). CDR3 length: 16 amino acids. Trimming removed 0 bases from V and 4 bases from J, with 16 bases in between. The CDR3 DNA is TGTGCCAGCAGCCAAGATGGGGCAGTTGGGTCTTACGAGCAGTACTTC. It translates to CASSQDGAVGSYEQYF.

The genes are TRBV30 and TRBJ2-7; 8 bases line up with TRBD1. This CDR3 has 14 residues. Germline loops: CDR1 GTSNPN, CDR2 SVGIG (reference sequence). The chain's CDR3 is CARSSGTGYYEQYF. The CDR3 region has the DNA TGTGCTCGTAGCTCCGGGACAGGATATTACGAGCAGTACTTC. The full variable domain, rest sourced from reference TRBV30 and TRBJ2-7, is SQTIHQWPATLVQPVGSPLSLECTVEGTSNPNLYWYRQAAGRGLQLLFYSVGIGQISSEVPQNLSASRPQDRQFILSSKKLLLSDSGFYLCARSSGTGYYEQYFGPGTRLTVT.

This sequence joins TRBV7-9 and TRBJ1-1; no clear D gene. V gave up 2 bases and J gave up 0 bases, with 1 base separating them. In germline, CDR1 is SEHNR, CDR2 FQNEAQ (reference sequence). This CDR3 comprises 12 residues. The CDR3 DNA reads as TGTGCCAGCAGCTTAATGAACACTGAAGCTTTCTTT. It specifies CASSLMNTEAFF. The variable domain in full, completed from reference TRBV7-9 and TRBJ1-1, reads DTGVSQNPRHKITKRGQNVTFRCDPISEHNRLYWYRQTLGQGPEFLTYFQNEAQLEKSRLLSDRFSAERPKGSFSTLEIQRTEQGDSAMYLCASSLMNTEAFFGQGTRLTVV.

In its sample, this clone was seen once. Other DNA sequences from this sample encode an identical CDR3 as well. The J gene is TRBJ1-3, the V gene TRBV5-4; D ambiguous. Germline lookup yields CDR1 SGHNT and CDR2 YYREEE (reference sequence). V gave up 0 bases and J gave up 1 base, with 5 bases separating them. The CDR3 is 14 amino acids. CDR3: CASSLVGSGNTIYF. The DNA of the CDR3 is TGTGCCAGCAGCTTGGTTGGGTCTGGAAACACCATATATTTT.

The chain carries TRBV5-1 and TRBJ2-3, with D perhaps matching TRBD2 (5 bases). Germline V gene data show CDR1 as SGHRS and CDR2 as YFSETQ. V lost 0 bases, J lost 0 bases, and 11 bases lay in between. The CDR3 sequence is 16 residues long. CDR3 DNA sequence: TGCGCCAGCAGCTTGGGGCGGGTGTCTAGCACAGATACGCAGTATTTT. This encodes CASSLGRVSSTDTQYF. Variable domain in full (rest from reference TRBV5-1 and TRBJ2-3): KAGVTQTPRYLIKTRGQQVTLSCSPISGHRSVSWYQQTPGQGLQFLFEYFSETQRNKGNFPGRFSGRQFSNSRSEMNVSTLELGDSALYLCASSLGRVSSTDTQYFGPGTRLTVL.

Concerning this clone: The identical CDR3 is also encoded by other nucleotide sequences in the sample. J is TRBJ1-1 and V is TRBV18; TRBD1 might be the D (5 bases). CDR1 KGHSH and CDR2 LQKENI come from the germline V gene. The V end was cut by 3 bases, the J end by 5 bases, with 10 bases between. The CDR3 spans 13 residues. The CDR3 nucleotides are TGTGCCAGCTCACCCTTGGGGGGGACTGAAGCTTTCTTT. This translates into CASSPLGGTEAFF. Filled out from reference TRBV18 and TRBJ1-1, the complete variable domain reads NAGVMQNPRHLVRRRGQEARLRCSPMKGHSHVYWYRQLPEEGLKFMVYLQKENIIDESGMPKERFSAEFPKEGPSILRIQQVVRGDSAAYFCASSPLGGTEAFFGQGTRLTVV.

This clone is a singleton in its sample. This chain joins TRBV5-5 and TRBJ2-7; D is uncertain. The CDR3 runs to 15 residues. CDR1 and CDR2 from the germline V gene are SGHKS and YYEKEE (reference sequence). With 0 bases removed from V and 0 bases from J, the gap between germline ends came to 10 bases. The DNA of the CDR3 is TGTGCCAGCAGCTTGGGCTGGAAGAGCTCCTACGAGCAGTACTTC. Translated, it gives CASSLGWKSSYEQYF.

Here the CDR3 reads CASSQASRSETQYF. The DNA of the CDR3 is TGTGCCAGCAGCCAAGCTTCCAGGTCGGAGACCCAGTACTTC. The rearrangement uses TRBV14 and TRBJ2-5; D remains ambiguous. Germline CDR1 and CDR2: SGHDN and FVKESK. V was cut by 1 base and J by 5 bases, with 11 bases left in between. This CDR3 comprises 14 residues.

In its sample, this clone was seen a few times. The V call is TRBV6-1, the J call TRBJ2-7, with 9 bases matching TRBD1. Germline-derived CDR1 and CDR2 are MNHNS and SASEGT. V shed 3 bases, J shed 4 bases, and the junction held 4 bases outside the gene matches. The CDR3 sequence is 14 residues long. The CDR3 loop is CASSDPGQGYEQYF. The CDR3 DNA follows: TGTGCCAGCAGTGATCCGGGACAGGGATACGAGCAGTACTTC.

The chain links TRBV6-5 to TRBJ1-6; D uncertain. This CDR3 comprises 15 residues. V was clipped by 0 bases and J by 6 bases, with 9 bases between them. Per germline, CDR1 MNHEY and CDR2 SVGAGI. DNA for the CDR3: TGTGCCAGCAGTTACTCGACATCAGTTAATTCACCCCTCCACTTT. Amino acid sequence: CASSYSTSVNSPLHF.